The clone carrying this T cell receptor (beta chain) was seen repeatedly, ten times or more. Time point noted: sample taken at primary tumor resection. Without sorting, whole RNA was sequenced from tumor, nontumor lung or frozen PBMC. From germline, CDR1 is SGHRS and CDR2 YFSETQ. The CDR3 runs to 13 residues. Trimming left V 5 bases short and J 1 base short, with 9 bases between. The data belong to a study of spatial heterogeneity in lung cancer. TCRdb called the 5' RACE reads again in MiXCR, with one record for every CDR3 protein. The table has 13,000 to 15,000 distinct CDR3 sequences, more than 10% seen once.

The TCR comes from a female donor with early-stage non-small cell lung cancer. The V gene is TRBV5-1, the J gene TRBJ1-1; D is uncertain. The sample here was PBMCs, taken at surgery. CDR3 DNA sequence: TGCGCCAGCAGACTGAGGTCGAACACTGAAGCTTTCTTT. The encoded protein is CASRLRSNTEAFF.